These 21 T cell receptor beta chains came from one sample sequenced in a study of identical twins. TCRdb redid the calling of the 5' RACE reads with MiXCR, one entry per CDR3 protein. The sample contains under 900,000 distinct CDR3 sequences, about 12% of which appear only once. The data also belong to a second study, concerning yellow fever vaccine responses in identical twins.

Sequencing was performed on PBMCs. The receptors derive from a woman aged 18-35 years in good health.

Only a few counts were recorded for this clonotype. The CDR3 protein is CASSLGLATYNEQFF. CDR3 DNA: TGTGCCAGCAGCCTCGGACTAGCGACCTACAATGAGCAGTTCTTC. This chain joins TRBV3-1 and TRBJ2-1; the match to TRBD2 covers 9 bases. V lost 4 bases to trimming and J lost 2 bases; unmatched junction nucleotides: 3. CDR1 and CDR2 from the germline V gene are LGHDT and YNNKEL (reference sequence). The length of the CDR3 is 15 residues.

The V call is TRBV20-1, the J call TRBJ2-7; D remains ambiguous. V was shortened by 6 bases and J by 0 bases, with 9 bases between the two germline ends. The CDR3 is 12 residues long. Germline V CDR1 and CDR2: DFQATT, SNEGSKA (reference sequence). The CDR3 region has the DNA TGCAGTGCCACATACAGCTCCTACGAGCAGTACTTC. Protein product: CSATYSSYEQYF.

This clonotype was counted at least ten times. V is TRBV20-1 and J is TRBJ2-7; 10 positions match TRBD2. With V trimmed by 4 bases and J by 7 bases, 4 bases remained unmatched. The germline gives CDR1 DFQATT, CDR2 SNEGSKA (reference sequence). The CDR3 extends over 12 amino acids. The CDR3 is CSANRLAGEQYV. CDR3 coding DNA: TGCAGTGCTAACCGACTAGCGGGTGAGCAGTACGTC.

In this sample, this clonotype turned up a few times. The chain combines TRBV7-9 with TRBJ2-3, with TRBD2 identical over 10 bases. The J segment lost 2 bases and the V segment lost 5 bases, leaving 10 bases of the junction unmatched. Germline V gene data show CDR1 as SEHNR and CDR2 as FQNEAQ (reference sequence). The CDR3 extends over 17 amino acids. This CDR3 is CASSTRGAGGVTDTQYF. Written as DNA, the CDR3 is TGTGCCAGCAGCACCCGGGGAGCGGGAGGGGTCACAGATACGCAGTATTTT.

The chain is built from TRBV5-1 and TRBJ2-3; D may match TRBD1 or TRBD2 (5 bases each). Germline CDR1 is SGHRS and CDR2 is YFSETQ. This CDR3 comprises 17 residues. The V end was cut by 0 bases, the J end by 0 bases, with 14 bases between. CDR3 region: CASSLGGATISTDTQYF. As DNA, the CDR3 is TGCGCCAGCAGCTTGGGAGGGGCCACTATTAGCACAGATACGCAGTATTTT.

This clonotype was seen a handful of times. This chain connects TRBV10-2 to TRBJ2-2, with 7 bases matching TRBD1. CDR1 and CDR2 (germline): WSHSY, SAAADI. The V and J ends lost 7 bases and 4 bases, in that order; junction bases with no gene match: 6. CDR3 length: 14 residues. CDR3 DNA sequence: TGCGCCAGCATGTGGCCAGGGGGCACCGGGGAGCTGTTTTTT. Translation: CASMWPGGTGELFF.

This chain uses TRBV19 with TRBJ2-1; TRBD2 matches 12 bases. The V gene's germline CDR1 is LNHDA and CDR2 SQIVND (reference sequence). The junction had 3 bases not matched to a gene; V was cut back by 2 bases and J by 7 bases. The CDR3 length is 15 residues. CDR3 sequence reads: CASSILAGGRNEQFF. The CDR3 DNA reads TGTGCCAGTAGTATACTAGCGGGAGGGAGGAATGAGCAGTTCTTC.

This clonotype showed up just a few times. The CDR3 DNA reads as TGTGCCAGCCATACAGGGGCGAACACCGGGGAGCTGTTTTTT. Its translation: CASHTGANTGELFF. The chain is built from TRBV6-1 and TRBJ2-2, with 7 bases that match TRBD1. CDR1 and CDR2 from the germline V gene are MNHNS and SASEGT. The CDR3 runs 14 residues. The trim removed 8 bases at V and 0 bases at J, leaving 3 bases unmatched.

This clonotype has a handful of counts. V and J are TRBV5-6 and TRBJ2-5, with 9 bases lining up with TRBD1. With V trimmed by 3 bases and J by 4 bases, 7 bases remained unmatched. The CDR3 extends over 15 amino acids. From germline, CDR1 is SGHDT and CDR2 YYEEEE. The CDR3 loop reads CASSSPDRGRETQYF. Here the CDR3 DNA reads TGTGCCAGCAGCTCCCCGGACAGGGGAAGAGAGACCCAGTACTTC.

The chain recombines TRBV6-1 with TRBJ2-4; D is ambiguous. V was pared by 5 bases and J by 0 bases, with 14 bases between. The CDR3 runs 16 residues. Germline V gene sequence: CDR1 MNHNS, CDR2 SASEGT. The CDR3 DNA follows: TGTGCCAGCAGTCCACCGGGTCCCAAAGCCAAAAACATTCAGTACTTC. Amino acids: CASSPPGPKAKNIQYF.

The chain joins TRBV15 to TRBJ2-7, with no clear D. The CDR3 has 14 residues. Trimming left V 0 bases short and J 2 bases short, with 8 bases between. In germline, CDR1 is LNHNV, CDR2 YYDKDF (reference sequence). The CDR3 bases are TGTGCCACCAGCAGAGATTCAGAAACCTACGAGCAGTACTTC. Protein product: CATSRDSETYEQYF.

This clonotype has a handful of counts. The genes are TRBV6-1 and TRBJ1-5; TRBD1 aligns across 9 bases. CDR3 length: 15 amino acids. CDR1 MNHNS and CDR2 SASEGT come from the germline V gene. With 6 bases clipped from V and 5 bases from J, the junction kept 8 bases outside the gene matches. As DNA, the CDR3 is TGTGCCAGCAGCCCCTGGACAGGGGATGATCAGCCCCAGCATTTT. As protein: CASSPWTGDDQPQHF.

The V call is TRBV20-1, the J call TRBJ2-1; TRBD2 matches 14 bases. The germline V gene encodes CDR1 DFQATT and CDR2 SNEGSKA (reference sequence). The length of the CDR3 is 18 residues. J gave up 0 bases and V 1 base, and 5 bases lay outside the gene matches. CDR3 loop: CSARGTSGGSLSYNEQFF. The CDR3 region has the DNA TGCAGTGCTAGAGGGACTAGCGGGGGGTCCCTCTCCTACAATGAGCAGTTCTTC.

This clonotype was counted ten times or more. The chain is built from TRBV29-1 and TRBJ2-1; 9 nucleotides line up with TRBD2. The CDR3 length is 14 residues. Germline CDR1 is SQVTM and CDR2 is ANQGSEA. Losses at the gene ends were 4 bases for V and 6 bases for J; bases not matched to a gene: 7. Here the CDR3 DNA reads TGCAGCGTTGGAGCGGGACTAGCCCTCAATGAGCAGTTCTTC. Protein: CSVGAGLALNEQFF.

This clonotype was seen more than once but under ten times. This chain links TRBV6-1 with TRBJ1-1; no clear D. Germline lookup yields CDR1 MNHNS and CDR2 SASEGT. This CDR3 is 15 amino acids long. V dropped 2 bases and J dropped 0 bases, with 10 bases sitting between them. The CDR3 sequence is CASSERRRLNTEAFF. The CDR3 nucleotides read TGTGCCAGCAGTGAAAGAAGGAGACTGAACACTGAAGCTTTCTTT.

The chain employs TRBV25-1 and TRBJ2-7; 11 nucleotides line up with TRBD2. Germline CDR1 and CDR2: MGHDK and SYGVNS. V lost 3 bases and J lost 7; bases outside the gene matches: 8. The CDR3 has 15 residues. CDR3 sequence reads: CASSERLAGGGEQYF. The CDR3 coding sequence is TGTGCCAGCAGTGAGCGGCTAGCGGGAGGCGGGGAGCAGTACTTC.

The chain employs TRBV7-3 and TRBJ2-1; 13 nucleotides match TRBD2. The CDR3 runs 16 residues. The ends lost 5 bases at V and 7 bases at J; junction bases unmatched: 8. Germline V CDR1 and CDR2: SGHTA, FQGTGA. CDR3 sequence (DNA): TGTGCCAGCAGCACAAACGGACTAGCGGGAGTAAATGAGCAGTTCTTC. It codes for CASSTNGLAGVNEQFF.

This chain links TRBV3-1 with TRBJ2-1; D is perhaps TRBD2 (5 bases). Germline V lookup: CDR1 LGHDT, CDR2 YNNKEL (reference sequence). CDR3 length equals 17 residues. Trimming cost V 0 bases and J 2 bases, with 14 bases left between them. The CDR3 protein is CASSQEGISAAYNEQFF. The CDR3 DNA reads TGTGCCAGCAGCCAAGAAGGGATTAGCGCGGCCTACAATGAGCAGTTCTTC.

At least ten counts were recorded for this clonotype. The chain has TRBV7-9 and TRBJ2-1; D possibly corresponds to TRBD1 (6 bases). V was pared by 5 bases and J by 6 bases, with 14 bases between. This CDR3 has 14 residues. Per germline, CDR1 SEHNR and CDR2 FQNEAQ (reference sequence). The DNA for the CDR3 is TGTGCCAGCAGCACTGACAGGTTAGGCAATGAGCAGTTCTTC. As protein: CASSTDRLGNEQFF.

There are many counts of this clonotype. The chain employs TRBV3-1 and TRBJ1-2, with D possibly being TRBD1 (5 bases). CDR3 length equals 13 residues. The germline V gene has CDR1 LGHDT and CDR2 YNNKEL (reference sequence). Trimming shortened V by 4 bases and J by 9 bases, and 15 bases separated the two germline ends. The CDR3 DNA is TGTGCCAGCAGCCCAGGAGGGCAGGGACGCTACACCTTC. Translation gives CASSPGGQGRYTF.

The V gene is TRBV6-2 or TRBV6-3, the J gene TRBJ2-2; 8 positions match TRBD2. Looked up from germline, CDR1 is MNHEY and CDR2 is SVGEGT. The CDR3 spans 14 residues. The V segment lost 5 bases and the J segment 6 bases; nucleotides outside the gene matches: 5. The CDR3 DNA follows: TGTGCCAGCAGTAGGCGGGGGGCCTCCGGGGAGCTGTTTTTT. Its translation: CASSRRGASGELFF.